This is a list of T cell receptor beta chains from one sample in a study of blood T cell repertoires in COVID-19. Assay: immunoSEQ multiplex PCR; the TCRdb copy retains only in-frame clones and omits some. This sample has a few hundred thousand clones; 75% to 90% occur once, and the top ten carry 5.1%. What was sequenced was PBMCs or T cells enriched from blood (not recorded which). The receptors were sampled from a woman in her fifties or sixties who had recovered from COVID-19. Each CDR3 is given with its conserved first and last residue. The size field is filled for only some rows; it gives once, few, many or a size class.

>TRBV9|NA|TRBJ1-6
CASSVGEVHNSPLHF
>TRBV11-2|once|TRBJ1-3
CASSRGQTGGDF
>TRBV4-3|NA|TRBJ2-1
CASSQGHAGNNEQFF
>TRBV2|NA|TRBJ1-2
CASSETLTNYGYTF
>TRBV7-2|few|TRBJ1-2
CASSYSLPGIHYGYTF
>TRBV5-6|few|TRBJ1-1
CASSFGGGNTEAFF
>TRBV19|NA|TRBJ2-1
CASSRQTGTENEQFF
>TRBV3-1/TRBV3-2|NA|TRBJ1-3
CASSPQGGSSGNTIYF
>TRBV5-4|NA|TRBJ1-4
CASSFGGSATNEKLFF
>TRBV30|NA|TRBJ2-2
CAWRGQGRTGELFF
>TRBV7-9|NA|TRBJ1-1
CASRSGQGDSTEAFF
>TRBV6-1|NA|TRBJ2-1
CASSELNEQFF
>TRBV5-6|NA|TRBJ1-2
CASSLAQDPRHTF
>TRBV28|NA|TRBJ1-1
CASSLSRGNREAFF
>TRBV20-1|NA|TRBJ1-1
CSAAPQQGAFF
>TRBV28|few|TRBJ1-1
CATGSRGRTEAFF
>TRBV19|NA|TRBJ1-3
CASNQGSGNTIYF
>TRBV6-2/TRBV6-3|NA|TRBJ2-1
CASSERAEQFF
>TRBV7-2|NA|TRBJ1-3
CASSLVDAGTSGNTIYF
>TRBV11-3|few|TRBJ1-2
CASSLSGVAGFYGYTF
>TRBV19|NA|TRBJ1-6
CASSNRDRGSPLHF
>TRBV3-1/TRBV3-2|NA|TRBJ1-6
CASSQALRASTPLHF
>TRBV27|NA|TRBJ2-7
CASSLTSGLRYEQYF